This passage covers 27 T cell receptor beta chains from one sample sequenced in a study of fetal regulatory T cell absence and autoimmunity. Sequenced by immunoSEQ multiplex PCR; TCRdb stores in-frame clones only, minus some. The sample lists 95,000 to 100,000 clones, 60% to 80% occurring once. Sequencing was performed on pancreas tissue. The receptors come from a male donor with IPEX syndrome.

The chain carries TRBV10-1 and TRBJ2-3, with D hard to call. V gave up 4 bases and J gave up 2 bases, with 7 bases separating them. Germline CDR1 reads WNHNN; CDR2 reads SYGVQD (reference sequence). CDR3 length: 13 residues. CDR3 amino acids: CASSGLITDTQYF. The DNA for the CDR3 is TGCGCCAGCAGTGGGCTAATCACAGATACGCAGTATTTT.

The CDR3 DNA sequence: TGTGCCAGCAGCGTAGCTACGGGGGCGAACTATGGCTACACCTTC. Protein sequence: CASSVATGANYGYTF. The genes are TRBV9 and TRBJ1-2; weak D call: TRBD1 (6 bases). Trimming stripped 0 bases from V and 2 bases from J, with 11 bases between. This CDR3 is built from 15 residues. CDR1 and CDR2 (germline): SGDLS, YYNGEE.

V is TRBV25-1 and J is TRBJ2-4, with D possibly TRBD2 on 5 matching bases. Germline CDR1 and CDR2: MGHDK and SYGVNS. V dropped 11 bases and J dropped 10 bases, with 18 bases sitting between them. The CDR3 covers 12 residues. CDR3 sequence: CASQAVRGIQYF. CDR3 sequence (DNA): TGTGCCTCCCAGGCCGTTCGAGGGATTCAGTACTTC.

The V call is TRBV6-1, the J call TRBJ2-7, with D maybe TRBD2 (6 bases). The germline CDR1 and CDR2 sequences are MNHNS and SASEGT. V lost 11 bases and J 3 bases, leaving 8 bases between the germline ends. This CDR3 comprises 10 residues. DNA for the CDR3: TGTGCCGGGGGGATCTACGAGCAGTACTTC. Translating it yields CAGGIYEQYF.

The rearrangement uses TRBV28 and TRBJ1-3, with D perhaps matching TRBD1 (6 bases). The CDR3 is 15 residues long. Trimming removed 3 bases at V and 4 bases at J, with 13 bases between. Per germline, CDR1 MDHEN and CDR2 SYDVKM. CDR3 nucleotide sequence: TGTGCCAGCAGTTTTAACGGGGGCAGGGGAAACACCATATATTTT. Translation gives CASSFNGGRGNTIYF.

This clone was detected only a few times. The genes are TRBV30 and TRBJ1-1; D call uncertain. V lost 1 base and J 5 bases, leaving 11 bases between the germline ends. CDR3 length: 13 amino acids. Germline loops: CDR1 GTSNPN, CDR2 SVGIG (reference sequence). The CDR3 nucleotides read TGTGCCTGGAGTGGGTCCCCTGGGACTGAAGCTTTCTTT. This gives the protein CAWSGSPGTEAFF.

The DNA of the CDR3 is TGTGCCAGCAGCCGGAGCAGATTTGGACTCCTTTCCCAAGAGACCCAGTACTTC. Translated, it gives CASSRSRFGLLSQETQYF. The V call is TRBV7-9, the J call TRBJ2-5, with a possible D match to TRBD2 (5 bases). The CDR3 consists of 18 residues. Trimming shortened V by 5 bases and J by 1 base, and 23 bases separated the two germline ends. Germline V lookup: CDR1 SEHNR, CDR2 FQNEAQ (reference sequence).

The chain links TRBV9 to TRBJ2-3, with D hard to call. There are 17 residues in the CDR3. The ends were cut back, 0 bases at V and 2 bases at J, with 16 bases in the middle. Germline assignment: CDR1 SGDLS and CDR2 YYNGEE. The CDR3: CASSVDPGLIHTDTQYF. In nucleotides, the CDR3 is TGTGCCAGCAGCGTAGATCCGGGCTTAATCCACACAGATACGCAGTATTTT.

This clone has only a few counts. V and J are TRBV2 and TRBJ1-6, with a weak D call TRBD1 (6 bases). This CDR3 has 13 amino acids. Per the germline V gene, CDR1 is SNHLY and CDR2 is FYNNEI. The V end lost 11 bases, the J end lost 6 bases, and 14 bases lay between the germline ends. The CDR3 sequence: CASRTGLNSPLHF. The CDR3 DNA reads as TGTGCCTCCAGAACAGGGCTTAATTCACCCCTCCACTTT.

The chain employs TRBV7-2 and TRBJ2-2; possibly TRBD1 for D (6 bases). Looked up from germline, CDR1 is SGHTA and CDR2 is FQGNSA. V was shortened by 1 base and J by 6 bases, with 12 bases between the two germline ends. CDR3 length equals 15 residues. The CDR3 is CASSLVARGPGELFF. The DNA of the CDR3 is TGTGCCAGCAGCTTAGTCGCCAGGGGACCCGGGGAGCTGTTTTTT.

The rearrangement joins TRBV5-8 to TRBJ2-3, with 12 positions matching TRBD2. The CDR3 is 16 residues long. V shed 5 bases and J 4 bases; nucleotides not matched to a gene: 8. In germline, CDR1 is SGHTS, CDR2 YDEGEE. DNA for the CDR3: TGTGCCAGCAGACCAAAGACTAGCGGGAGCGCAGATACGCAGTATTTT. It translates to CASRPKTSGSADTQYF.

The CDR3 here is CASRRTGGGNTEAFF. DNA for the CDR3: TGTGCCAGCAGGCGAACGGGGGGAGGGAACACTGAAGCTTTCTTT. The genes are TRBV6-5 and TRBJ1-1; tentative D call: TRBD1 (5 bases). Germline loops: CDR1 MNHEY, CDR2 SVGAGI. V lost 6 bases to trimming and J lost 1 base, with 15 bases between them. CDR3 length: 15 amino acids.

CDR3 amino acids: CASSVGQGAFYEQYF. Here the CDR3 DNA reads TGTGCCAGCAGCGTAGGACAGGGGGCGTTTTACGAGCAGTACTTC. The chain links TRBV9 to TRBJ2-7, with 10 nucleotides matching TRBD1. Germline loops: CDR1 SGDLS, CDR2 YYNGEE. The CDR3 covers 15 residues. V dropped 0 bases and J dropped 4; count of bases not matched to a gene: 4.

The chain couples TRBV5-1 to TRBJ2-5, with 14 nucleotides matching TRBD2. Germline V CDR1 and CDR2: SGHRS, YFSETQ. The V segment lost 3 bases and the J segment 5 bases; nucleotides outside the gene matches: 9. This CDR3 region has 17 residues. The CDR3 DNA reads TGCGCCAGCAGCTCTGGGACTAGCGGGAGACTTCGGGAGACCCAGTACTTC. Translated: CASSSGTSGRLRETQYF. Based on the CDR3 plus reference TRBV5-1 and TRBJ2-5, the full variable domain is KAGVTQTPRYLIKTRGQQVTLSCSPISGHRSVSWYQQTPGQGLQFLFEYFSETQRNKGNFPGRFSGRQFSNSRSEMNVSTLELGDSALYLCASSSGTSGRLRETQYFGPGTRLLVL.

V is TRBV5-1 and J is TRBJ1-2, with 11 bases aligning to TRBD1. Germline-derived CDR1 and CDR2 are SGHRS and YFSETQ. The CDR3 loop spans 16 amino acids. Trimming removed 4 bases from V and 4 bases from J; junction bases left unmatched: 9. The CDR3 is CASSPTPGTGGYGYTF. The CDR3 DNA reads as TGCGCCAGCAGCCCTACCCCCGGGACAGGGGGCTATGGCTACACCTTC.

This sequence joins TRBV7-9 and TRBJ2-1, with a tentative D call TRBD2 (8 bases). The CDR3 runs to 15 residues. Germline assignment: CDR1 SEHNR and CDR2 FQNEAQ (reference sequence). Trimming removed 4 bases at V and 6 bases at J, with 16 bases between. CDR3 sequence (DNA): TGTGCCAGCAGCTCGGGACTAGGGGGCTTCAATGAGCAGTTCTTC. It yields the protein CASSSGLGGFNEQFF.

This clone was picked up a small number of times. The chain recombines TRBV4-2 with TRBJ2-2; 7 bases are a match to TRBD1. The CDR3 is 13 residues long. Germline lookup yields CDR1 LGHNA and CDR2 YNFKEQ. V gave up 2 bases and J gave up 6 bases; unmatched junction bases: 0. The CDR3, as DNA: TGTGCCAGCAGCCAAACAGGGGCCGGGGAGCTGTTTTTT. It specifies CASSQTGAGELFF.

This chain joins TRBV7-8 and TRBJ2-2, with D tentatively TRBD1 (5 bases). With 3 bases removed from V and 6 bases from J, the gap between germline ends came to 14 bases. Germline V gene data show CDR1 as SGHVS and CDR2 as FQNEAQ. The length of the CDR3 is 15 residues. The CDR3 DNA reads TGTGCCAGCAGCTTGGACACAGCGAGACCCGGGGAGCTGTTTTTT. Translation: CASSLDTARPGELFF.

V gene TRBV30 combines with J gene TRBJ1-2; 7 bases fit TRBD1. Germline V gene lookup returns CDR1 GTSNPN and CDR2 SVGIG (reference sequence). The CDR3 runs to 16 residues. The V and J ends lost 0 bases and 3 bases, in that order; junction bases with no gene match: 10. The CDR3 loop is CAWSVYPDRPYYGYTF. For the CDR3, the DNA is TGTGCCTGGAGTGTATATCCGGACAGGCCTTACTATGGCTACACCTTC.

The chain links TRBV4-1 to TRBJ2-1; TRBD2 aligns across 15 bases. V shed 1 base and J 8 bases; nucleotides not matched to a gene: 6. This CDR3 has 17 residues. Per the germline V gene, CDR1 is MGHRA and CDR2 is YSYEKL. The CDR3 reads CASSQARTSGGADEQFF. CDR3 nucleotides: TGCGCCAGCAGCCAAGCACGGACTAGCGGGGGGGCCGATGAGCAGTTCTTC.

The rearrangement links TRBV6-1 to TRBJ2-7; 11 bases are a match to TRBD1. V gave up 6 bases and J gave up 4 bases; unmatched junction bases: 8. The CDR3 extends over 15 amino acids. Germline CDR1 is MNHNS and CDR2 is SASEGT. This CDR3 reads CASRGAGQGAYEQYF. In DNA form, the CDR3 reads TGTGCCAGCAGAGGTGCCGGACAGGGGGCTTACGAGCAGTACTTC.

This clone was detected only once. The chain employs TRBV5-1 and TRBJ2-5, with D tentatively TRBD2 (5 bases). There are 15 residues in the CDR3. With 4 bases removed from V and 1 base from J, the gap between germline ends came to 14 bases. Per the germline V gene, CDR1 is SGHRS and CDR2 is YFSETQ. CDR3 amino acids: CASSPLASSQETQYF. The CDR3 coding sequence is TGCGCCAGCAGCCCGCTAGCTTCCAGCCAAGAGACCCAGTACTTC.

This clone was seen more than once but under ten times. The CDR3 sequence: CAWRRGGYEQYF. The CDR3 DNA is TGTGCCTGGCGTAGGGGAGGGTACGAGCAGTACTTC. The rearrangement links TRBV30 to TRBJ2-7, with 7 nucleotides matching TRBD2. J was trimmed by 4 bases and V by 5 bases; bases with no gene match: 5. The CDR3 has 12 amino acids. The germline V gene has CDR1 GTSNPN and CDR2 SVGIG (reference sequence).

The genes are TRBV13 and TRBJ1-2, with D maybe TRBD1 (5 bases). Germline CDR1 is PRHDT and CDR2 is FYEKMQ (reference sequence). V lost 5 bases and J 3 bases, leaving 19 bases between the germline ends. The CDR3 has 16 amino acids. The CDR3 coding sequence is TGTGCCAGCAGCCTTAGGGGTTCGAAATTGGACTATGGCTACACCTTC. This translates into CASSLRGSKLDYGYTF.

This clone is a singleton in its sample. The V call is TRBV27, the J call TRBJ2-1, with 10 bases that match TRBD2. V dropped 2 bases and J dropped 4; count of bases not matched to a gene: 20. Per germline, CDR1 MNHEY and CDR2 SMNVEV (reference sequence). This CDR3 is built from 21 residues. This chain's CDR3 is CASSLINGVAGGRFWYNEQFF. CDR3 DNA sequence: TGTGCCAGCAGTTTAATTAACGGGGTAGCGGGGGGCCGGTTCTGGTACAATGAGCAGTTCTTC.

The V and J genes are TRBV27 and TRBJ2-1, with TRBD2 matching over 10 bases. The CDR3 length is 17 residues. The trim removed 5 bases at V and 2 bases at J, leaving 9 bases unmatched. Germline V lookup: CDR1 MNHEY, CDR2 SMNVEV (reference sequence). This chain's CDR3 is CASSPLASGGPYNEQFF. The CDR3 nucleotides are TGTGCCAGCAGTCCCCTTGCTAGCGGGGGACCCTACAATGAGCAGTTCTTC.

This clone was observed a handful of times. The V call is TRBV4-1, the J call TRBJ2-7; D is perhaps TRBD1 (7 bases). Germline CDR1 and CDR2: MGHRA and YSYEKL. The V gene lost 4 bases and the J gene lost 0 bases, with 13 bases spanning the gap. The CDR3 runs 15 residues. The CDR3 reads CASSPPGDSSYEQYF. CDR3 coding DNA: TGCGCCAGCAGCCCCCCGGGGGACAGCTCCTACGAGCAGTACTTC.